One and the same sample provided the 26 T cell receptor beta chains below, sequenced in a study of T cell responses to AZD1222 COVID-19 vaccine. Sequencing was performed with immunoSEQ multiplex PCR; in TCRdb, only in-frame clones are kept and a portion is missing. The data contain about 200,000 clones, 80% to 95% of them singletons. The sample in question was peripheral blood, obtained 28 days after the second AZD1222 dose. The receptors shown here come from an adult who received the AZD1222 COVID-19 vaccine.

V is TRBV10-2 and J is TRBJ2-5; D perhaps matches TRBD2 (5 bases). V was cut by 6 bases and J by 1 base, with 6 bases left in between. The germline V gene encodes CDR1 WSHSY and CDR2 SAAADI. The CDR3 has 12 residues. This CDR3 is CASSGVQETQYF. The CDR3 DNA follows: TGCGCCAGCAGCGGGGTCCAAGAGACCCAGTACTTC.

This chain uses TRBV7-9 with TRBJ1-2; TRBD1 matches 7 bases. The V gene end was trimmed by 5 bases and the J gene end by 7 bases; junction bases not matched to a gene: 10. The CDR3 contains 14 residues. Germline V CDR1 and CDR2: SEHNR, FQNEAQ (reference sequence). The CDR3 DNA reads TGTGCCAGCAGCCTAGGGGGCGCATACCGTGGCTACACCTTC. Translating gives CASSLGGAYRGYTF.

This chain links TRBV3-1 (or the pseudogene TRBV3-2) with TRBJ1-6, with a weak D call TRBD1 (6 bases). Trimming stripped 2 bases from V and 10 bases from J, with 9 bases between. The CDR3 is made up of 13 amino acids. The germline CDR1 and CDR2 sequences are LGHDT and YNNKEL (reference sequence). The CDR3 is CASSQNRDSPLHF. CDR3 DNA: TGTGCCAGCAGCCAAAACAGGGACTCACCCCTCCACTTT.

This chain links TRBV6-5 with TRBJ1-4; perhaps TRBD1 as D (5 bases). There are 13 residues in the CDR3. The V end lost 0 bases, the J end lost 8 bases, and 7 bases lay between the germline ends. The germline CDR1 and CDR2 sequences are MNHEY and SVGAGI. CDR3 DNA sequence: TGTGCCAGCAGTTACTCACGACAGGAAAAACTGTTTTTT. This sequence encodes CASSYSRQEKLFF.

The CDR3 bases are TGTGCCAGCAGCCAAGTGAGCCTAGCGGGGGCTAAAGATACGCAGTATTTT. It translates to CASSQVSLAGAKDTQYF. V gene TRBV3-1 (or the pseudogene TRBV3-2) combines with J gene TRBJ2-3; 10 bases line up with TRBD2. CDR3 size: 17 residues. The V and J ends lost 1 base and 5 bases, in that order; junction bases with no gene match: 9. CDR1 and CDR2 from the germline V gene are LGHDT and YNNKEL (reference sequence).

This chain joins TRBV5-1 and TRBJ1-3; maybe TRBD1 (6 bases). Trimming took 4 bases from V and 2 from J, leaving 13 bases between them. Germline CDR1 is SGHRS and CDR2 is YFSETQ. The CDR3 length is 15 residues. The CDR3 DNA reads TGCGCCAGCAGCGCTCAGGCAGGGGCTGGAAACACCATATATTTT. Translating gives CASSAQAGAGNTIYF.

This sequence joins TRBV6-2 or TRBV6-3 and TRBJ1-4; D not resolved. This CDR3 is 16 amino acids long. The V end lost 5 bases, the J end lost 0 bases, and 13 bases lay between the germline ends. Germline V gene sequence: CDR1 MNHEY, CDR2 SVGEGT. Written as DNA, the CDR3 is TGTGCCAGCAGTCCAATGGACGGATCAACTAATGAAAAACTGTTTTTT. Translating gives CASSPMDGSTNEKLFF.

The CDR3: CASSYLIGDRVYGYTF. In DNA form, the CDR3 reads TGTGCCAGCAGTTACTTGATCGGGGATAGGGTCTATGGCTACACCTTC. The rearrangement joins TRBV6-5 to TRBJ1-2; no definite D call. V was clipped by 1 base and J by 4 bases, with 16 bases between them. CDR1 and CDR2 (germline): MNHEY, SVGAGI. The CDR3 extends over 16 amino acids.

The chain combines TRBV24-1 with TRBJ1-1; 12 bases match TRBD1. This CDR3 contains 17 residues. With 6 bases clipped from V and 1 base from J, the junction kept 8 bases outside the gene matches. Per the germline V gene, CDR1 is KGHDR and CDR2 is SFDVKD. The DNA of the CDR3 is TGTGCCACCAGTCCCCGGGACAGGGGGCATCGGAACACTGAAGCTTTCTTT. Translated, it gives CATSPRDRGHRNTEAFF.

The chain is built from TRBV10-3 and TRBJ1-2, with TRBD1 matching over 7 bases. V shed 6 bases and J 4 bases; nucleotides not matched to a gene: 14. Germline-derived CDR1 and CDR2 are ENHRY and SYGVKD. The CDR3 runs to 16 residues. The CDR3 is CAIRADRQSISYGYTF. CDR3 in DNA: TGTGCCATCAGGGCGGACAGGCAATCTATAAGCTATGGCTACACCTTC.

The CDR3 region is CASKSGPRDEQFF. In DNA form, the CDR3 reads TGTGCCAGCAAATCGGGGCCGCGCGATGAGCAGTTCTTC. The gene calls are TRBV19 and TRBJ2-1; D may correspond to TRBD1 or TRBD2 (5 bases each). With 9 bases removed from V and 8 bases from J, the gap between germline ends came to 17 bases. The length of the CDR3 is 13 residues. Germline V gene sequence: CDR1 LNHDA, CDR2 SQIVND (reference sequence).

Written as DNA, the CDR3 is TGTGCCAGCAGCCTCCAGGGCGGAAACACCATATATTTT. Translated, it gives CASSLQGGNTIYF. This chain links TRBV3-1 (or the pseudogene TRBV3-2) with TRBJ1-3; TRBD1 is a possible D gene (5 bases). The V gene lost 4 bases and the J gene lost 4 bases, with 8 bases spanning the gap. This CDR3 is built from 13 residues. CDR1 and CDR2 (germline): LGHDT, YNNKEL (reference sequence).

The chain joins TRBV15 to TRBJ1-1; the D gene is possibly TRBD1 (5 bases). Germline V lookup: CDR1 LNHNV, CDR2 YYDKDF (reference sequence). Between the trimmed V and J ends, which lost 1 base and 11 bases, there was a span of 23 bases. The CDR3 is 16 residues long. CDR3 DNA: TGTGCCACCAGCAGAGTTGGTGGCAGGGAGGCGGTTGGGGCTTTCTTT. As protein: CATSRVGGREAVGAFF.

This clone was counted a few times. The chain couples TRBV2 to TRBJ1-2; a weak D match, TRBD1 (5 bases). The CDR3 has 17 amino acids. Per the germline V gene, CDR1 is SNHLY and CDR2 is FYNNEI. V lost 8 bases and J 6 bases, leaving 28 bases between the germline ends. CDR3: CASLARLFPLGGNGYTF. CDR3 coding DNA: TGTGCCAGCCTAGCCCGGCTGTTCCCCCTTGGGGGGAATGGCTACACCTTC.

V is TRBV7-2 and J is TRBJ1-1; D is ambiguous. With 3 bases removed from V and 6 bases from J, the gap between germline ends came to 5 bases. Germline loops: CDR1 SGHTA, CDR2 FQGNSA. This CDR3 has 11 amino acids. This CDR3 reads CASSFVAEAFF. Written as DNA, the CDR3 is TGTGCCAGCAGCTTCGTGGCTGAAGCTTTCTTT.

This clone was counted only a few times. The V call is TRBV28, the J call TRBJ1-5; 7 bases line up with TRBD1. The CDR3 has 14 residues. CDR1 MDHEN and CDR2 SYDVKM come from the germline V gene. The junction had 5 bases not matched to a gene; V was cut back by 6 bases and J by 3 bases. The CDR3 DNA is TGTGCCAGCAGACTGACAGGGTACAATCAGCCCCAGCATTTT. As protein: CASRLTGYNQPQHF.

The rearrangement uses TRBV3-1 (or the pseudogene TRBV3-2) and TRBJ1-1; 8 bases match TRBD1. Germline CDR1 is LGHDT and CDR2 is YNNKEL (reference sequence). The CDR3 runs to 15 residues. The V segment lost 2 bases and the J segment 0 bases; nucleotides outside the gene matches: 2. CDR3 DNA: TGTGCCAGCAGCCAATTGACAGGGGTGAACACTGAAGCTTTCTTT. Translation gives CASSQLTGVNTEAFF.

The gene calls are TRBV6-1 and TRBJ1-5; D unclear. The CDR3 totals 15 residues. Trimming cost V 1 base and J 3 bases, with 10 bases left between them. CDR1 is MNHNS, CDR2 SASEGT, per germline. The CDR3 sequence is CASSEVGLYNQPQHF. CDR3 nucleotides: TGTGCCAGCAGTGAAGTGGGCCTTTACAATCAGCCCCAGCATTTT.

V is TRBV6-5 and J is TRBJ2-2, with no clear D. Trimming removed 5 bases at V and 6 bases at J, with 7 bases between. The CDR3 contains 12 residues. Germline CDR1 and CDR2: MNHEY and SVGAGI. This CDR3 is CASSKGAGELFF. The CDR3 DNA sequence: TGTGCCAGCAGTAAGGGTGCCGGGGAGCTGTTTTTT.

The chain uses TRBV6-5 and TRBJ1-3; D remains ambiguous. The germline V gene encodes CDR1 MNHEY and CDR2 SVGAGI. V was pared by 4 bases and J by 2 bases, with 9 bases between. The CDR3 sequence is 14 residues long. The CDR3 sequence is CASSSGRAGNTIYF. Here the CDR3 DNA reads TGTGCCAGCAGTTCAGGAAGGGCTGGAAACACCATATATTTT.

V and J are TRBV24-1 and TRBJ1-2, with D tentatively TRBD1 (5 bases). V lost 0 bases and J 1 base, leaving 5 bases between the germline ends. The length of the CDR3 is 14 residues. Per the germline V gene, CDR1 is KGHDR and CDR2 is SFDVKD. As DNA, the CDR3 is TGTGCCACCAGTGATTTGGGGGGTAACTATGGCTACACCTTC. It translates to CATSDLGGNYGYTF.

This clone was detected only once. The chain links TRBV12-3 or TRBV12-4 to TRBJ2-5; perhaps TRBD1 as D (8 bases). V lost 6 bases and J lost 7, with 15 bases in between. This CDR3 has 13 amino acids. The CDR3, as DNA: TGTGCCAGCAGCCACGGGGGGACAGGGACCCAGTACTTC. Its protein is CASSHGGTGTQYF.

V and J are TRBV4-3 and TRBJ2-3; D is unresolved. Germline CDR1 reads LGHNA; CDR2 reads YSLEER. This CDR3 region has 15 residues. The V end lost 0 bases, the J end lost 2 bases, and 9 bases lay between the germline ends. The CDR3 DNA reads TGCGCCAGCAGCCAAGATTCCGCAGCCACAGATACGCAGTATTTT. It specifies CASSQDSAATDTQYF.

The chain joins TRBV19 to TRBJ1-5; D unclear. The CDR3 loop spans 13 amino acids. Germline loops: CDR1 LNHDA, CDR2 SQIVND (reference sequence). Trimming removed 3 bases at V and 8 bases at J, with 11 bases between. The CDR3 DNA reads TGTGCCAGTAGTATGAGGGAAAGAGAGCCCCAGCATTTT. Its translation is CASSMREREPQHF.

The chain joins TRBV6-5 to TRBJ1-4; possible D gene TRBD1, 5 bases. With 0 bases removed from V and 8 bases from J, the gap between germline ends came to 13 bases. From germline, CDR1 is MNHEY and CDR2 SVGAGI. The CDR3 sequence is 15 residues long. This CDR3 reads CASSYSGAGEEKLFF. CDR3 sequence (DNA): TGTGCCAGCAGTTACTCCGGGGCGGGAGAAGAAAAACTGTTTTTT.

V is TRBV24-1 and J is TRBJ2-5, with TRBD1 matching over 8 bases. J gave up 2 bases and V 9 bases, and 7 bases lay outside the gene matches. Germline lookup yields CDR1 KGHDR and CDR2 SFDVKD. This CDR3 has 14 residues. The CDR3 region is CATGDRGGQETQYF. CDR3 in DNA: TGTGCCACCGGAGACAGGGGAGGACAAGAGACCCAGTACTTC.